One sample yielded the 18 T cell receptor beta chains listed below, sequenced in a study of OX40 agonist ivuxolimab in advanced cancers. Sequencing was performed with immunoSEQ multiplex PCR; in TCRdb, only in-frame clones are kept and a portion is missing. The data contain nearly 110,000 clones, around 93% of them singletons. The sequenced sample was CD4+ or CD8+ T cells sorted from blood, obtained in a trial of the OX40 agonist ivuxolimab. Receptors originate from an adult with an advanced solid tumor such as melanoma, head and neck, liver or kidney cancer.

The rearrangement uses TRBV4-1 and TRBJ1-5; D ambiguous. V lost 5 bases and J lost 5, with 10 bases in between. The CDR3 extends over 13 amino acids. Germline CDR1 MGHRA, CDR2 YSYEKL. The CDR3 spells CASSTQTDQPQHF. The DNA of the CDR3 is TGCGCCAGCAGCACCCAAACTGATCAGCCCCAGCATTTT.

The V call is TRBV11-2, the J call TRBJ2-1; 12 nucleotides agree with TRBD2. CDR3 length: 16 amino acids. Trimming removed 6 bases from V and 0 bases from J; junction bases left unmatched: 3. Germline V CDR1 and CDR2: SGHAT, FQNNGV. For the CDR3, the DNA is TGTGCCAGCAGGCCTAGCGGGAGGGTCTCCTACAATGAGCAGTTCTTC. It codes for CASRPSGRVSYNEQFF.

The rearrangement links TRBV10-1 to TRBJ2-1, with 12 nucleotides matching TRBD2. The CDR3 runs to 16 residues. CDR1 is WNHNN and CDR2 is SYGVQD in the germline V gene (reference sequence). With 6 bases clipped from V and 11 bases from J, the junction kept 14 bases outside the gene matches. In DNA, the CDR3 is TGCGCCAGCAGCCTAGGACTAGCGGGACCGTCCGACCAGCAGTTCTTC. It codes for CASSLGLAGPSDQQFF.

V is TRBV12-5 and J is TRBJ2-1; 8 bases are shared with TRBD2. This CDR3 spans 14 amino acids. Per the germline V gene, CDR1 is LGHNT and CDR2 is FRNRAP. The V segment lost 4 bases and the J segment 6 bases; nucleotides outside the gene matches: 5. CDR3 protein: CASGYRAGGNEQFF. In DNA form, the CDR3 reads TGTGCTAGTGGTTACCGGGCGGGGGGCAATGAGCAGTTCTTC.

The chain carries TRBV5-4 and TRBJ2-7, with 11 bases fitting TRBD1. V dropped 2 bases and J dropped 9; count of bases not matched to a gene: 10. The CDR3 runs 15 residues. Germline V gene data show CDR1 as SGHNT and CDR2 as YYREEE (reference sequence). DNA of the CDR3: TGTGCCAGCAGCTTACCGGGACAGGGGGGTGTGGGGCAGTACTTC. This codes for CASSLPGQGGVGQYF.

The genes are TRBV9 and TRBJ2-2, with TRBD1 matching over 7 bases. Unmatched junction bases numbered 4, after V lost 3 bases and J lost 2 bases. This CDR3 spans 15 amino acids. Looked up from germline, CDR1 is SGDLS and CDR2 is YYNGEE. The CDR3 loop reads CASSDHRGNTGELFF. The CDR3 bases are TGTGCCAGCAGCGACCACAGGGGTAACACCGGGGAGCTGTTTTTT.

The chain carries TRBV28 and TRBJ1-2; the D gene is possibly TRBD1 (5 bases). The CDR3 contains 12 residues. The V gene's germline CDR1 is MDHEN and CDR2 SYDVKM. V lost 3 bases and J lost 8, with 10 bases in between. CDR3: CASSFGGRGYTF. CDR3 coding DNA: TGTGCCAGCAGTTTCGGGGGTAGGGGCTACACCTTC.

The gene calls are TRBV5-1 and TRBJ2-2, with unresolved D. Per germline, CDR1 SGHRS and CDR2 YFSETQ. The V and J ends lost 2 bases and 0 bases respectively, with 8 bases between them. This CDR3 comprises 15 residues. CDR3 in amino acids: CASSLSLPNTGELFF. The CDR3 coding sequence is TGCGCCAGCAGCTTAAGTCTTCCGAACACCGGGGAGCTGTTTTTT. Looking up the rest from reference TRBV5-1 and TRBJ2-2 gives the full variable domain: KAGVTQTPRYLIKTRGQQVTLSCSPISGHRSVSWYQQTPGQGLQFLFEYFSETQRNKGNFPGRFSGRQFSNSRSEMNVSTLELGDSALYLCASSLSLPNTGELFFGEGSRLTVL.

The chain carries TRBV9 and TRBJ2-4; tentatively, D is TRBD2 (6 bases). Germline V gene lookup returns CDR1 SGDLS and CDR2 YYNGEE. The CDR3 covers 14 residues. The V end lost 0 bases, the J end lost 4 bases, and 8 bases lay between the germline ends. The CDR3 DNA follows: TGTGCCAGCAGCGTAGGGCGGGGTAAAAACATTCAGTACTTC. Translating gives CASSVGRGKNIQYF.

The J gene is TRBJ2-2, the V gene TRBV19; TRBD1 agrees at 9 bases. CDR1 is LNHDA and CDR2 is SQIVND in the germline V gene (reference sequence). This CDR3 spans 15 amino acids. V gave up 9 bases and J gave up 3 bases; unmatched junction bases: 8. CDR3 nucleotides: TGTGCCAGCTGGACCGGGACAGGGTACACCGGGGAGCTGTTTTTT. This translates into CASWTGTGYTGELFF.

V usage is TRBV5-1 and J usage is TRBJ2-1, with TRBD2 identical over 7 bases. This CDR3 is 16 amino acids long. The V and J ends lost 3 bases and 2 bases, in that order; junction bases with no gene match: 8. The germline V gene encodes CDR1 SGHRS and CDR2 YFSETQ. CDR3: CASSSGSLAAYNEQFF. The CDR3 bases are TGCGCCAGCAGCTCCGGCTCCCTAGCGGCCTACAATGAGCAGTTCTTC.

V is TRBV19 and J is TRBJ1-3; 7 bases match TRBD1. This CDR3 region has 17 residues. CDR1 and CDR2 (germline): LNHDA, SQIVND (reference sequence). The trim removed 8 bases at V and 0 bases at J, leaving 13 bases unmatched. The CDR3 reads CASVDRETSYSGNTIYF. CDR3 sequence (DNA): TGTGCCAGTGTCGACAGGGAGACCTCCTACTCTGGAAACACCATATATTTT.

This clone was observed a few times. The chain has TRBV7-2 and TRBJ1-2, with 10 bases fitting TRBD1. Germline-derived CDR1 and CDR2 are SGHTA and FQGNSA. After removal of 4 bases from V and 6 bases from J, the junction contained 2 bases not matched to a gene. CDR3 length: 13 residues. CDR3 DNA: TGTGCCAGCAGCTCGACAGGGGGCAATGGCTACACCTTC. Amino acid sequence: CASSSTGGNGYTF.

The J gene is TRBJ2-3, the V gene TRBV2, with 14 bases that match TRBD2. The CDR3 is 16 amino acids. Germline CDR1 and CDR2: SNHLY and FYNNEI. Unmatched junction bases numbered 6, after V lost 6 bases and J lost 4 bases. The DNA of the CDR3 is TGTGCCAGCAGGAGAGGACTAGCGGGAGGCGCAGATACGCAGTATTTT. It codes for CASRRGLAGGADTQYF.

This sequence joins TRBV4-3 and TRBJ1-2; D remains ambiguous. Germline lookup yields CDR1 LGHNA and CDR2 YSLEER. The CDR3 loop spans 12 amino acids. Between the trimmed V and J ends, which lost 3 bases and 0 bases, there was a span of 2 bases. The CDR3 sequence: CASSQANYGYTF. The CDR3 DNA sequence: TGCGCCAGCAGCCAGGCTAACTATGGCTACACCTTC.

The V call is TRBV11-2, the J call TRBJ2-7, with TRBD2 matching 10 bases. V shed 8 bases and J 3 bases; nucleotides not matched to a gene: 10. Germline values: CDR1 SGHAT, CDR2 FQNNGV. CDR3 size: 15 residues. CDR3 amino acids: CASSGTSVIFYEQYF. DNA of the CDR3: TGTGCCAGCTCCGGGACTAGCGTTATATTCTACGAGCAGTACTTC. Full variable domain (outside the CDR3, taken from reference TRBV11-2 and TRBJ2-7): EAGVAQSPRYKIIEKRQSVAFWCNPISGHATLYWYQQILGQGPKLLIQFQNNGVVDDSQLPKDRFSAERLKGVDSTLKIQPAKLEDSAVYLCASSGTSVIFYEQYFGPGTRLTVT.

V and J are TRBV27 and TRBJ2-3; TRBD2 matches at 7 bases. Germline CDR1 reads MNHEY; CDR2 reads SMNVEV (reference sequence). This CDR3 spans 15 amino acids. V lost 3 bases to trimming and J lost 4 bases; unmatched junction nucleotides: 7. The CDR3 nucleotides read TGTGCCAGCAGTTTCGGCGGGAGTATGGCAGATACGCAGTATTTT. Its protein product is CASSFGGSMADTQYF.

The gene calls are TRBV7-8 and TRBJ2-5, with 8 bases matching TRBD2. The CDR3 has 17 amino acids. Trimming at V came to 5 bases and at J to 5 bases, leaving 16 bases not matched to a gene. Germline assignment: CDR1 SGHVS and CDR2 FQNEAQ. The CDR3 DNA sequence: TGTGCCAGCAGCCCCCACCGCCGCGCGGGAGGATTGGAGACCCAGTACTTC. Its protein is CASSPHRRAGGLETQYF.